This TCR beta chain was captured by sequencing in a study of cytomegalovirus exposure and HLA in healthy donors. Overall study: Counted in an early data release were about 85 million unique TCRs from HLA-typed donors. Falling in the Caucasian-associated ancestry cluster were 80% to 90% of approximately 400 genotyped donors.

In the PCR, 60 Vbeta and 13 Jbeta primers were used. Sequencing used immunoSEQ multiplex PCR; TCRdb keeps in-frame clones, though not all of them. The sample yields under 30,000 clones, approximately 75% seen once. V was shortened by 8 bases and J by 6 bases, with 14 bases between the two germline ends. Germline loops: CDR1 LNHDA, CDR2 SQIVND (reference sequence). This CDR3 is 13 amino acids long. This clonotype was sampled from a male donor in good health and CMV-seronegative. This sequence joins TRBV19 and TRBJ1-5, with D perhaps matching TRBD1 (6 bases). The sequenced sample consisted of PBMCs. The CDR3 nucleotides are TGTGCCAGTGGAACAGGGCTTGGTCAGCCCCAGCATTTT. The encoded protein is CASGTGLGQPQHF.